Sequencing of this T cell receptor beta chain was carried out in a study of blood T cells in healthy people across ages. Trimming shortened V by 1 base and J by 9 bases, and 19 bases separated the two germline ends. Germline lookup yields CDR1 MDHEN and CDR2 SYDVKM. The length of the CDR3 is 16 residues. A sample-barcoded 5' primer and a J-beta primer mix were used in a second PCR of about 7 to 12 cycles. Using its own MiXCR run on the 5' RACE reads, TCRdb lists one record per CDR3 protein. The table records around 800,000 distinct CDR3 sequences, 20% to 30% of them present only once. The table lists this clonotype with a few counts. Its specificity is not known. Overall study findings and caveats: Researchers report that TCR beta diversity correlated strongly with naive T cell percentage.

Separately, the same data were catalogued under a study of T cells of mothers and their children. Turning to that study: A primer called M1S, used in the second PCR, added sample barcodes and 2-4 random nucleotides. Per mother, over 8.5 million TCR beta CDR3 reads were obtained; per child, around 2.8 million.

Sequencing was performed on blood. The J gene is TRBJ2-1, the V gene TRBV28, with TRBD2 as a possible D gene (6 bases). The receptor was derived from a boy younger than 18 in good health. The CDR3 protein is CASSLSGGPSLSEQFF. CDR3 DNA: TGTGCCAGCAGTTTATCTGGAGGGCCTTCGCTAAGTGAGCAGTTCTTC.